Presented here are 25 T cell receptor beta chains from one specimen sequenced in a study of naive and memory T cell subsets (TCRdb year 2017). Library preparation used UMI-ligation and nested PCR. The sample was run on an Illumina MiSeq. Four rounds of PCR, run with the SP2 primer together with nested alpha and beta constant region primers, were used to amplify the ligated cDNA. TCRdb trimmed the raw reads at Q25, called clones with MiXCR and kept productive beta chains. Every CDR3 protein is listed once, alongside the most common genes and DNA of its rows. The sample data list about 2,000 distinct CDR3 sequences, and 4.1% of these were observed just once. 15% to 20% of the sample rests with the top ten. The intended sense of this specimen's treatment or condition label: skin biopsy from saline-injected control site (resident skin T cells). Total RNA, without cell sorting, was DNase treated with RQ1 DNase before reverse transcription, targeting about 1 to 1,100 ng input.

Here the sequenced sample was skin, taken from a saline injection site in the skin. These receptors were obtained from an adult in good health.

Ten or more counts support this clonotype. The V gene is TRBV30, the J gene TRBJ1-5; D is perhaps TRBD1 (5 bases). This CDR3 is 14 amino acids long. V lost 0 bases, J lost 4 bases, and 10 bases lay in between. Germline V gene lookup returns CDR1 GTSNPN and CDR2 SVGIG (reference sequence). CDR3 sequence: CAWSVRWGNQPQHF. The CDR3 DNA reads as TGTGCCTGGAGTGTCAGGTGGGGGAATCAGCCCCAGCATTTT.

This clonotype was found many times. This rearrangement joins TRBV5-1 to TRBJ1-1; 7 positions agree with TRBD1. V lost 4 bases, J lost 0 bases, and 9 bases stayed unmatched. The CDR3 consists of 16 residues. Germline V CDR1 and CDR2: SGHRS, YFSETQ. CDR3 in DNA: TGCGCCAGCAGCCCTGGAGGGACAGCAGTGAACACTGAAGCTTTCTTT. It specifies CASSPGGTAVNTEAFF.

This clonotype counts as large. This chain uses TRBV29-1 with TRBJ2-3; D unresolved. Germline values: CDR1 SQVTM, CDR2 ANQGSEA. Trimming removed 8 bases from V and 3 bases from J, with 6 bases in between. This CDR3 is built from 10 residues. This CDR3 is CSHGTDTQYF. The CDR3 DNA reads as TGCAGCCATGGAACAGATACGCAGTATTTT.

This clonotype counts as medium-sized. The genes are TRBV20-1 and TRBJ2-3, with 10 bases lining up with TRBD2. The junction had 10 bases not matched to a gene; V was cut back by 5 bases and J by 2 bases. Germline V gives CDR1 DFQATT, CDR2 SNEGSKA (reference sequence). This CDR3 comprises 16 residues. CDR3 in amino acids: CSAPQRLAGFTDTQYF. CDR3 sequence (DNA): TGCAGTGCTCCACAACGACTAGCGGGCTTCACAGATACGCAGTATTTT.

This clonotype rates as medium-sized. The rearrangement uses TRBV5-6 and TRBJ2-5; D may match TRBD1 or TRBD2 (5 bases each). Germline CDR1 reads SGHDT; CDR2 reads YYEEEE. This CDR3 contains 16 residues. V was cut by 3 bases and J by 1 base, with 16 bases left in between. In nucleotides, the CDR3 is TGTGCCAGCAGCTGGGGGTTGGACGTAACCCAAGAGACCCAGTACTTC. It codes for CASSWGLDVTQETQYF.

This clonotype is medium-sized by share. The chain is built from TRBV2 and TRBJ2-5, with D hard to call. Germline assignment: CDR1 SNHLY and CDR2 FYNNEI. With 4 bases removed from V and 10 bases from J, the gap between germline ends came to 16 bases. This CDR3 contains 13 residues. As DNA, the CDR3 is TGTGCCAGCAGTGGAGATGGAGCCCCGGGCCAGTACTTC. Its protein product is CASSGDGAPGQYF.

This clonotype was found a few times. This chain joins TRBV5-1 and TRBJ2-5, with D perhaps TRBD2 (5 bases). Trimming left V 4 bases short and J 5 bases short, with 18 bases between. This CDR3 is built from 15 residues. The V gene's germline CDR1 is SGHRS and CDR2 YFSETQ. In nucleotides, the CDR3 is TGCGCCAGCAGCCCGAGGACGCTTACGGGGGAGACCCAGTACTTC. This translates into CASSPRTLTGETQYF.

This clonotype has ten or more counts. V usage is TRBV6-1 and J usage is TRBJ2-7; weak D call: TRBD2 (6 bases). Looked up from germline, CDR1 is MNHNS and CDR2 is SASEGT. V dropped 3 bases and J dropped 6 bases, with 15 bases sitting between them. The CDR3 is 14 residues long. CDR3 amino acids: CASSDRRGWGEQYF. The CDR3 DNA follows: TGTGCCAGCAGTGATCGGAGGGGTTGGGGCGAGCAGTACTTC.

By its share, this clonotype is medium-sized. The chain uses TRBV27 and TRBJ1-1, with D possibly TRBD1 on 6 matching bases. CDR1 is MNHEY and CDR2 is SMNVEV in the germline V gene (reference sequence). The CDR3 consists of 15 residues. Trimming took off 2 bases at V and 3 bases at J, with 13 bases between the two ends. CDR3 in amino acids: CASSLGAGVDTEAFF. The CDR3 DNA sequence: TGTGCCAGCAGTTTAGGGGCAGGGGTCGACACTGAAGCTTTCTTT.

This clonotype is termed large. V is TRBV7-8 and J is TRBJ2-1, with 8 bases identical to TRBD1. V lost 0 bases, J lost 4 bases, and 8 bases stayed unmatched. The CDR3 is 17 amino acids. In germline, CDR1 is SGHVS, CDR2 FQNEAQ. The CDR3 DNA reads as TGTGCCAGCAGCTTAGCCGGTCAGGGGGCTTCTTACAATGAGCAGTTCTTC. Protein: CASSLAGQGASYNEQFF.

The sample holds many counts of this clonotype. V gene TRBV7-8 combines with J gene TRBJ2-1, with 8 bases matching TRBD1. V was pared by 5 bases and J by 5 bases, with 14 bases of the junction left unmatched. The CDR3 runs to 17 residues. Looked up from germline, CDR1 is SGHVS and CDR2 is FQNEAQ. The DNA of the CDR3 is TGTGCCAGCAGCCGAATAAGAAACAGGGGGGCTAACAATGAGCAGTTCTTC. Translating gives CASSRIRNRGANNEQFF. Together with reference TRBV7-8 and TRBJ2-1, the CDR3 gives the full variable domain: GAGVSQSPRYKVAKRGQDVALRCDPISGHVSLFWYQQALGQGPEFLTYFQNEAQLDKSGLPSDRFFAERPEGSVSTLKIQRTQQEDSAVYLCASSRIRNRGANNEQFFGPGTRLTVL.

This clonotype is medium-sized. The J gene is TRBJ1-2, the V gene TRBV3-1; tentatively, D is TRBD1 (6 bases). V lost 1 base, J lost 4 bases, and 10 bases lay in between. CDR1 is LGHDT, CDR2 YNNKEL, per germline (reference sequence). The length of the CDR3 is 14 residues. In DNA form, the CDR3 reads TGTGCCAGCAGCCAAGCTCGACAGGTCTATGGCTACACCTTC. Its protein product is CASSQARQVYGYTF. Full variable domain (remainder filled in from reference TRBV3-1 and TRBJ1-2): DTAVSQTPKYLVTQMGNDKSIKCEQNLGHDTMYWYKQDSKKFLKIMFSYNNKELIINETVPNRFSPKSPDKAHLNLHINSLELGDSAVYFCASSQARQVYGYTFGSGTRLTVV.

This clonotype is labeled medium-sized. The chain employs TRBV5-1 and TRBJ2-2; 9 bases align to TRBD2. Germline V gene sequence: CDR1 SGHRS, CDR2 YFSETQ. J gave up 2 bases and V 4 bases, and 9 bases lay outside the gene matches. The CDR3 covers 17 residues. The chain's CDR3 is CASSPSAGGPNTGELFF. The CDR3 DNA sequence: TGCGCCAGCAGCCCTTCAGCGGGAGGACCCAACACCGGGGAGCTGTTTTTT.

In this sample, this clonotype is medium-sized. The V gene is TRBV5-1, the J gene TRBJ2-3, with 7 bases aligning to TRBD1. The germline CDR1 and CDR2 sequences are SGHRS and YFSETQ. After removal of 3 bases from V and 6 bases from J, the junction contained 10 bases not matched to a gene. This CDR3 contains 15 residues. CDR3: CASSWVHRGADTQYF. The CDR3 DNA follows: TGCGCCAGCAGCTGGGTACACAGGGGTGCTGATACGCAGTATTTT.

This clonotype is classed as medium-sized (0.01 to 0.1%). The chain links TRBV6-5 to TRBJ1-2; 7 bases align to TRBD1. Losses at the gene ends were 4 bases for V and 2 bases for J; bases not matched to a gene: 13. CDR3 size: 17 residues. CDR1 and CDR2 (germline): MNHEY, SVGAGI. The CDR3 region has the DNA TGTGCCAGCAGTTCTCCTCGAGACAGGGACCCAAACTATGGCTACACCTTC. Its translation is CASSSPRDRDPNYGYTF.

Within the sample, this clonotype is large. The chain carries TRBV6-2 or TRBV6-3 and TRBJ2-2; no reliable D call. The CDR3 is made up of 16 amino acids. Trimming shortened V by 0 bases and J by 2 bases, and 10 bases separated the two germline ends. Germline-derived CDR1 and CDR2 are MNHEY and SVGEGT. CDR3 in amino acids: CASSYSRRTNTGELFF. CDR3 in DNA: TGTGCCAGCAGTTACTCGAGGAGAACCAACACCGGGGAGCTGTTTTTT.

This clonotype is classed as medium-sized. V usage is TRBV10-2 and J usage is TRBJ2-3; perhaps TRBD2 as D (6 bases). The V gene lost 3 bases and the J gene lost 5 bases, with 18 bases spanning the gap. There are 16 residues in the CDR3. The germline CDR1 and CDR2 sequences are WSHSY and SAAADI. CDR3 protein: CASSDPGSGREDTQYF. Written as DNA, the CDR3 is TGCGCCAGCAGTGATCCCGGTAGCGGACGAGAAGATACGCAGTATTTT.

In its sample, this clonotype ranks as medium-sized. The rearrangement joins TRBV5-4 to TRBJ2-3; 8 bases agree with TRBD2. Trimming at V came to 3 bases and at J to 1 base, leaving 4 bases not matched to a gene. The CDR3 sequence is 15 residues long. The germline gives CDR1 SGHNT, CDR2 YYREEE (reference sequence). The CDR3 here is CASSYTSGGTDTQYF. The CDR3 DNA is TGTGCCAGCAGCTACACTAGCGGAGGCACAGATACGCAGTATTTT.

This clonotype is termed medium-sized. DNA for the CDR3: TGCGCCAGCAGCCAATCAGGACAGGGGGCAGACTATGGCTACACCTTC. This encodes CASSQSGQGADYGYTF. This chain joins TRBV4-1 and TRBJ1-2; 11 bases align to TRBD1. The J segment lost 3 bases and the V segment lost 2 bases, leaving 5 bases of the junction unmatched. CDR1 MGHRA and CDR2 YSYEKL come from the germline V gene. CDR3 length: 16 residues.

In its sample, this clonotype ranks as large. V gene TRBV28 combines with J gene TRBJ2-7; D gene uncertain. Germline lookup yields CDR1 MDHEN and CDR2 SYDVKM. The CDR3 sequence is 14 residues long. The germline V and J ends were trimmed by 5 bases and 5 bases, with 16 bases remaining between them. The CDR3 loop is CASSRLDESHEQYF. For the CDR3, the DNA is TGTGCCAGCAGTCGCCTGGACGAGTCCCACGAGCAGTACTTC.

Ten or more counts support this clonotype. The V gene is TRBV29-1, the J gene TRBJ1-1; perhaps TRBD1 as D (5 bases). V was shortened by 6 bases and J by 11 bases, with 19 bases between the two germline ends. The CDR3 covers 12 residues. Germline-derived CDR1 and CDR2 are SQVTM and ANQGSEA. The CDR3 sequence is CSVLAGPGEAFF. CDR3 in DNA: TGCAGCGTGCTCGCGGGGCCGGGAGAGGCTTTCTTT. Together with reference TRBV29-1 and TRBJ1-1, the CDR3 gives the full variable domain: SAVISQKPSRDICQRGTSLTIQCQVDSQVTMMFWYRQQPGQSLTLIATANQGSEATYESGFVIDKFPISRPNLTFSTLTVSNMSPEDSSIYLCSVLAGPGEAFFGQGTRLTVV.

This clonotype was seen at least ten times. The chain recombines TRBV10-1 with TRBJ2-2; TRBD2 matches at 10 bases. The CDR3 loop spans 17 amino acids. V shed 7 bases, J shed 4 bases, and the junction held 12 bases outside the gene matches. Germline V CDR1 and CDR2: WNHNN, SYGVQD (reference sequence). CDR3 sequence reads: CASTEAGGPGTTGELFF. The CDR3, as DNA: TGCGCCAGCACAGAAGCGGGAGGGCCAGGGACCACCGGGGAGCTGTTTTTT.

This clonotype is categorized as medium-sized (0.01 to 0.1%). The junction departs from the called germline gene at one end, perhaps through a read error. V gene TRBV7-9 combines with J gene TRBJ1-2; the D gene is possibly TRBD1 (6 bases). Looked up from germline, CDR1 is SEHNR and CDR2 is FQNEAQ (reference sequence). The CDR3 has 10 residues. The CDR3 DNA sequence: TGTGCCAGCAGCTCTCAGGGGATGGCCTTC. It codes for CASSSQGMAF.

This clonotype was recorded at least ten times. CDR3 protein: CASSEGLSGETQYF. The CDR3 bases are TGCGCCAGCAGCGAAGGACTCTCGGGAGAGACCCAGTACTTC. The chain recombines TRBV5-1 with TRBJ2-5; D possibly corresponds to TRBD2 (5 bases). CDR1 is SGHRS and CDR2 is YFSETQ in the germline V gene. The CDR3 spans 14 residues. V lost 4 bases and J 4 bases, leaving 14 bases between the germline ends.

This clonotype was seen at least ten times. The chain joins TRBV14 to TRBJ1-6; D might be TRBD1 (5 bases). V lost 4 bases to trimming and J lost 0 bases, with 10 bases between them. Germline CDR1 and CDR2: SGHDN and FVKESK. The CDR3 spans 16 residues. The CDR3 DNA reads TGTGCCAGCAGCCCGGACGGGGGCTCCTATAATTCACCCCTCCACTTT. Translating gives CASSPDGGSYNSPLHF.